The table lists the clone carrying this T cell receptor beta chain with many counts. Antigen: not known. Full-length variable regions came from constant-region reverse primers plus semi-nested Nested Universal Primer A PCR. TCRdb reprocessed the 5' RACE reads with MiXCR, giving one entry per CDR3 protein. The sample has 50,000 to 75,000 distinct CDR3 sequences, approximately 23% seen once. CDR1 and CDR2 (germline): SEHNR, FQNEAQ (reference sequence). CDR3 size: 16 residues. J lost 6 bases, V lost 5 bases, and 8 bases had no gene match. Study-wide points: Larger-cohort validation covered only one TCR beta V-J rearrangement.

The chain couples TRBV7-9 to TRBJ2-2, with 11 bases lining up with TRBD1. Sequencing was carried out using memory CD4+ T cells sorted from a lymph node. Subset: memory CD4+ T cells, CD4+CD45RO+CD25-. The TCR originated in a female donor with breast cancer. The CDR3 region has the DNA TGTGCCAGCAGCAAACCGCCGGGACAGGGGGCCGGGGAGCTGTTTTTT. Translated, it gives CASSKPPGQGAGELFF.